This T cell receptor (beta chain) is from a study of CD8 T cells in ankylosing spondylitis. Study-level points and caveats: In ankylosing spondylitis blood, a motif of seven or eight highly homologous TCR beta variants appeared characteristic. Disease-linked clones reportedly showed significant enrichment in matched ankylosing spondylitis synovial fluid.

This CDR3 region has 13 residues. V was cut by 5 bases and J by 5 bases, with 12 bases left in between. Per germline, CDR1 SGHAT and CDR2 FQNNGV. TCRdb processed the 5' RACE reads anew with MiXCR; each CDR3 protein has one entry. The sample lists about 540,000 distinct CDR3 sequences; approximately 12% were seen once. Regarding this clonotype: Its antigen is as yet unknown.

The sequencing input was blood, either unsorted or a sorted T cell fraction (not recorded which). This sequence joins TRBV11-2 and TRBJ1-1, with a weak D call TRBD1 (6 bases). The receptor's source is a male donor with ankylosing spondylitis. CDR3 in amino acids: CASSEQGRTEAFF. In nucleotides, the CDR3 is TGTGCCAGCAGCGAACAGGGCCGGACTGAAGCTTTCTTT.